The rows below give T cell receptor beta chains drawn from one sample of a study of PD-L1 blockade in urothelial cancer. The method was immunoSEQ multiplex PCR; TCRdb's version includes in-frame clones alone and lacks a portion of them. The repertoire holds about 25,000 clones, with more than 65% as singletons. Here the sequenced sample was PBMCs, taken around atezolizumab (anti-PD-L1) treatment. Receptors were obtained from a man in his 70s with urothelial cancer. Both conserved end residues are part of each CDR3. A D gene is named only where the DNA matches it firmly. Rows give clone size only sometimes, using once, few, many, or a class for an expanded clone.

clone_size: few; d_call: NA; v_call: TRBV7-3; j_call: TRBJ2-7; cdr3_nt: TGTGCCAGCAGCTTAGGCAGATCCTACGAGCAGTACTTC; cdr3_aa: CASSLGRSYEQYF
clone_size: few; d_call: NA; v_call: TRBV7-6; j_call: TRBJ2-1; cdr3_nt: TGTGCCAGCAGCTTAACTCATTTAAGACAGATGGGCAGTGAGCAGTTCTTC; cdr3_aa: CASSLTHLRQMGSEQFF
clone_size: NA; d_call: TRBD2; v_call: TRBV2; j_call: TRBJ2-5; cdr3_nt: TGTGCCAGCAGTGAAAGAACTAGCGGGGCGCAAGAGACCCAGTACTTC; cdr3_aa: CASSERTSGAQETQYF
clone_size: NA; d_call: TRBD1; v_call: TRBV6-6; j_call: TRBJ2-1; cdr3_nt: TGTGCCAGCAGTTCCCCGGACAGGGGTAGGGATGAGCAGTTCTTC; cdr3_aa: CASSSPDRGRDEQFF
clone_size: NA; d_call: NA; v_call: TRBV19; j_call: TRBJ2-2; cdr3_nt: TGTGCCAGTAAGACGTTGGAGCCTGGGGAGCTGTTTTTT; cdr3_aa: CASKTLEPGELFF
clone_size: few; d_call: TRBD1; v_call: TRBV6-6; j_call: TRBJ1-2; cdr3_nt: TGTGCCAGCAGGCGGACAGGGGGCGAAGATGGCTACACCTTC; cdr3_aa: CASRRTGGEDGYTF
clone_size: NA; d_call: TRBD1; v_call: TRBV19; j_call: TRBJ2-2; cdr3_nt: TGTGCCAGTAGTATGTGGGCAGGGGGTAACTCGGAGCTGTTTTTT; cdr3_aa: CASSMWAGGNSELFF
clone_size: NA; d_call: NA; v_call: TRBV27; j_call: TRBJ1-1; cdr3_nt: TGTGCCAGCAGCCTCCTCCGGGCGGGGGACACTGAAGCTTTCTTT; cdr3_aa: CASSLLRAGDTEAFF
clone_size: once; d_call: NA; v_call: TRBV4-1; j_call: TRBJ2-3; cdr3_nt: TGCGCCAGCAGCCAAGAGAGGGCTGAACCTGGAGGAGATACGCAGTATTTT; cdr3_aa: CASSQERAEPGGDTQYF
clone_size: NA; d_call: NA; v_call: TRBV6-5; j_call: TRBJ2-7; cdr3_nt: TGTGCCAGCAGTTACCTTGGCACCTCCGCCTACGAGCAGTACTTC; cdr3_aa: CASSYLGTSAYEQYF
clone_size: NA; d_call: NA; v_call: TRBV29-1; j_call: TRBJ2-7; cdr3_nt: TGCAGCGCCACTCGGTCCGAATCGACCTACGAGCAGTACTTC; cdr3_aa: CSATRSESTYEQYF
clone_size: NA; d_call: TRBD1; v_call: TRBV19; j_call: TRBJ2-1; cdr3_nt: TGTGCCAGTAAGCAGAGGGGGGGACAGGGTATAGCTGAGCAGTTCTTC; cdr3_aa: CASKQRGGQGIAEQFF
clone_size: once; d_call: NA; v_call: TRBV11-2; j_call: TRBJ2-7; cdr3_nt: TGTGCCAGCAGCTTAGGACTATCCGCCTACGAGCAGTACTTC; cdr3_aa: CASSLGLSAYEQYF
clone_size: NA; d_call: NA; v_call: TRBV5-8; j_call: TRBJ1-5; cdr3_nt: TGTGCCAGCAGCTTGCCCTTGACACAGGATCAGCCCCAGCATTTT; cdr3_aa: CASSLPLTQDQPQHF
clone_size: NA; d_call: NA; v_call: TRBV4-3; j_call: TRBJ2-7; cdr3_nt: TGCGCCAGCAGCCTTGATACCGGGACCTACGAGCAGTACTTC; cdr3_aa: CASSLDTGTYEQYF
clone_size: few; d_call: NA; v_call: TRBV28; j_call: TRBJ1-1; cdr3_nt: TGTGCCAGCAACAGGGTTAGGAACACTGAAGCTTTCTTT; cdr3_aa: CASNRVRNTEAFF
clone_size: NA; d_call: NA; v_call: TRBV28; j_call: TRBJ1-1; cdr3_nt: TGTGCCAGCAGAACGACAGCCAGTCTCATGAACACTGAAGCTTTCTTT; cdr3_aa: CASRTTASLMNTEAFF
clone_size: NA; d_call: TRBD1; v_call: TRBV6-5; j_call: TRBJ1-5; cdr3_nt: TGTGCCAGCAGCCGACAGGGCAATAGCAATCAGCCCCAGCATTTT; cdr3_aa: CASSRQGNSNQPQHF
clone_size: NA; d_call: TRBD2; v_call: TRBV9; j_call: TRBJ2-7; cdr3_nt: TGTGCCAGCAGCGCGTCCCTAGCGGGAGGGCAAGGCGAGCAGTACTTC; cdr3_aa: CASSASLAGGQGEQYF
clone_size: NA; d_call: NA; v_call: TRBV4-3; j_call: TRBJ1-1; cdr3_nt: TGCGCCAGCAGCCAACCGATCGGGAAAGCTTTCTTT; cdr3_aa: CASSQPIGKAFF
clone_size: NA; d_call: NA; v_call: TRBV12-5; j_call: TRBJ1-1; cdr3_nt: TGTGCTAGTGGTGCGCTTCCGGGACTTCAAGCTTTCTTT; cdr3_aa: CASGALPGLQAFF
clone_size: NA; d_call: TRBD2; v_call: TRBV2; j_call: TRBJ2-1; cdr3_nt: TGTGCCAGCAGTCTTAGCGGGAGAGTCTACAATGAGCAGTTCTTC; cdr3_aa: CASSLSGRVYNEQFF
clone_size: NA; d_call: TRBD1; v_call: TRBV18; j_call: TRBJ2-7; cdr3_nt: TGTGCCAGCTCACCAAGTACAGGGGGCGGATCAAACGAGCAGTACTTC; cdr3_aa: CASSPSTGGGSNEQYF
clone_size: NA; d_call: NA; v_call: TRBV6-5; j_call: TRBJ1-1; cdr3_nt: TGTGCCAGCACCATCTCATCCGGCACTGAAGCTTTCTTT; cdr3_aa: CASTISSGTEAFF
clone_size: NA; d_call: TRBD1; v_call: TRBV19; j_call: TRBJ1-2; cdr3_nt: TGTGCCAGTAGTAGGACAGGGGTGACTTCTGGCTACACCTTC; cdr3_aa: CASSRTGVTSGYTF
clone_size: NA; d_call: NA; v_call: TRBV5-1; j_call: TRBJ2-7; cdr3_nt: TGCGCCAGCAGCTTGACAGGGCTCGACGAGCAGTACTTC; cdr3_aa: CASSLTGLDEQYF
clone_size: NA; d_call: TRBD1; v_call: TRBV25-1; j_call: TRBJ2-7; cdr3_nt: TGTGCCAGCAGTGGATTAAACTCTGCGGACAGGGAGACCTACGAGCAGTACTTC; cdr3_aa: CASSGLNSADRETYEQYF
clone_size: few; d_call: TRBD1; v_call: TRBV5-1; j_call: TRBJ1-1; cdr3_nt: TGCGCCAGCAGCTTGACTACAGGGGTAGGGACTGAAGCTTTCTTT; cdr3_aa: CASSLTTGVGTEAFF
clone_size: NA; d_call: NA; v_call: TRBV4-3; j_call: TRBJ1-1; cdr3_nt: TGCGCCAGCAGCCAAGATACATTTGGGAACACTGAAGCTTTCTTT; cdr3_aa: CASSQDTFGNTEAFF
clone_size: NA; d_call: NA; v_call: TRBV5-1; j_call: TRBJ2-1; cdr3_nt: TGCGCCAGCAGCTTGTCGGAGGCCGACTACAATGAGCAGTTCTTC; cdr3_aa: CASSLSEADYNEQFF
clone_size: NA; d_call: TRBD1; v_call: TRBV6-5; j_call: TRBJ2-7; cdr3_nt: TGTGCCAGCAGTCCCCAACGGGACAGAAAATACGAGCAGTACTTC; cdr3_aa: CASSPQRDRKYEQYF
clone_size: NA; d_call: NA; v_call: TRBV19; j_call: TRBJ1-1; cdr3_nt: TGTGCCAGTAGTATGGCGGGGCCGAACACTGAAGCTTTCTTT; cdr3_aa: CASSMAGPNTEAFF
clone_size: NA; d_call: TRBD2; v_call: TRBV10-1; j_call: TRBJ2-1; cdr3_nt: TGCGCCAGCAGTGAAGGAGCGGGAGGGGGAAATGAGCAGTTCTTC; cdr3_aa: CASSEGAGGGNEQFF
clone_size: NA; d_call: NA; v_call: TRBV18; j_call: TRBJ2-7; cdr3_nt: TGTGCCAGCTCACCACCGATTGCGGAGAGGCCCACTTCTTCGTTTTACGAGCAGTACTTC; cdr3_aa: CASSPPIAERPTSSFYEQYF
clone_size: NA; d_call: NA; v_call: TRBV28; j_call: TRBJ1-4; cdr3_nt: TGTGCCAGCAGTTTCCGACAGGCCCGAAGTGAAAAACTGTTTTTT; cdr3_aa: CASSFRQARSEKLFF
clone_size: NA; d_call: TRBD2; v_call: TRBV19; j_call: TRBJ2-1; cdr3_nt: TGTGCCAGTAGTATTTTGGGACTAGCGGGAGGGCCCGGCGACAATGAGCAGTTCTTC; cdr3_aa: CASSILGLAGGPGDNEQFF
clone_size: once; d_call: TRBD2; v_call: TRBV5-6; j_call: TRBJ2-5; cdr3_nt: TGTGCCAGCAGCTTGGAGCGGGGGACCCAGTACTTC; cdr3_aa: CASSLERGTQYF
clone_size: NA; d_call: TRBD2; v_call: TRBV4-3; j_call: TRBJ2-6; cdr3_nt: TGCGCCAGCAGCCAAGATAGCGGGGCTGGGGCCAACGTCCTGACTTTC; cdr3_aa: CASSQDSGAGANVLTF
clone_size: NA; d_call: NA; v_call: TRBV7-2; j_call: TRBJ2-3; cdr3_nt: TGTGCCACCGGTAAAGGGCCCCAGGGTGTGGGTAGCACAGATACGCAGTATTTT; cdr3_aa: CATGKGPQGVGSTDTQYF
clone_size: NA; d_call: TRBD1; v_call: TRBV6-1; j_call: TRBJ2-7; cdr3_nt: TGTGCCAGCAGCCGGGAACAGGGGCCTTACTACGAGCAGTACTTC; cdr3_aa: CASSREQGPYYEQYF
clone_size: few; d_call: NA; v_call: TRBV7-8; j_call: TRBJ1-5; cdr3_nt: TGTGCCAGCAGCTTATCTAGCTGGGGGCAGACCTATAGCAATCAGCCCCAGCATTTT; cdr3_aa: CASSLSSWGQTYSNQPQHF
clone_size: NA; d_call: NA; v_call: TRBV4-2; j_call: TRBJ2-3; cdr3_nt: TGTGCCAGCAGCCAAGGGACAGGGCGGGCTAGCGGGGAGACGACGCAGTATTTT; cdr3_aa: CASSQGTGRASGETTQYF
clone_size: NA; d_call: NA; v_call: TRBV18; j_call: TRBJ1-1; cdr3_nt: TGTGCCAGCTCACCTCAAATGAACACTGAAGCTTTCTTT; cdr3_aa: CASSPQMNTEAFF
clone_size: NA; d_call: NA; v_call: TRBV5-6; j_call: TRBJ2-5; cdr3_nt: TGTGCCAGCAGCTTGGCGGCAGGTCGAGAGACCCAGTACTTC; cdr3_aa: CASSLAAGRETQYF
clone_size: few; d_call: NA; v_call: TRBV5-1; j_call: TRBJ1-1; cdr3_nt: TGCGCCAGCAGCTTGGGGACACAGGTGAACACTGAAGCTTTCTTT; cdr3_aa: CASSLGTQVNTEAFF
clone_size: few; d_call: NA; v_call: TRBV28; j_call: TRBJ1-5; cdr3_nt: TGTGCCAGCGCATTCCTCAAGACTTTTAGCAATCAGCCCCAGCATTTT; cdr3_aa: CASAFLKTFSNQPQHF